Listed below are T cell receptor beta chains from one sample, sequenced in a study of identical twins. TCRdb redid the calling of the 5' RACE reads with MiXCR, one entry per CDR3 protein. This table has approximately 600,000 distinct CDR3 sequences, just over 7% appearing once. These data were likewise used in another study, on yellow fever vaccine responses in identical twins.

Sequencing was carried out using PBMCs. All receptors come from a woman younger than 35 in good health. The CDR3 runs from the conserved cysteine through the conserved F or W. Fields, in order: clone size, J gene, V gene, D gene, CDR3 DNA, CDR3 protein. The D gene is left open where the match is weak. Clone size, where shown, is once, few, many, or a class for clones that have expanded.

size: many
J: TRBJ1-6
V: TRBV7-8
D: TRBD1
DNA: TGTGCCAGCAGCATAACAGGGGATTCACCCCTCCACTTT
CDR3: CASSITGDSPLHF

size: few
J: TRBJ2-1
V: TRBV12-3/TRBV12-4
D: TRBD2
DNA: TGTGCCAGCAGTCCGATGGGACTAGCGGGGAATGAGCAGTTCTTC
CDR3: CASSPMGLAGNEQFF

size: many
J: TRBJ1-5
V: TRBV12-3/TRBV12-4
D: -
DNA: TGTGCCAGCAGCCTCGGACCGAGCAATCAGCCCCAGCATTTT
CDR3: CASSLGPSNQPQHF

size: few
J: TRBJ1-2
V: TRBV12-3/TRBV12-4
D: -
DNA: TGTGCCAGTCGGGGGCAGGGAGTAGACTATGGCTACACCTTC
CDR3: CASRGQGVDYGYTF

size: many
J: TRBJ2-5
V: TRBV6-1
D: TRBD1
DNA: TGTGCCAGCAGTCCCCGGGACAGCAAAGAGACGACCCAGTACTTC
CDR3: CASSPRDSKETTQYF

size: many
J: TRBJ1-2
V: TRBV12-3/TRBV12-4
D: -
DNA: TGTGCCAGCAGTCCCAGAAATCTTAACTATGGCTACACCTTC
CDR3: CASSPRNLNYGYTF

size: few
J: TRBJ2-2
V: TRBV7-8
D: -
DNA: TGTGCCAGCAGCTTATTATCTAATCGACTCGCCGGGGAGCTGTTTTTT
CDR3: CASSLLSNRLAGELFF

size: -
J: TRBJ2-5
V: TRBV15
D: -
DNA: TGTGCCACCAGCAGAGAGGTTACGGAGACCCAGTACTTC
CDR3: CATSREVTETQYF

size: many
J: TRBJ1-6
V: TRBV12-3/TRBV12-4
D: TRBD1
DNA: TGTGCCAGCAGTCCGACAGGGGCCGGCTATCCCCTCCACTTT
CDR3: CASSPTGAGYPLHF

size: many
J: TRBJ2-5
V: TRBV5-1
D: -
DNA: TGCGCCAGCAGCTTGGTAACCGATGTTCAGGGGGAGGCCCAGTACTTC
CDR3: CASSLVTDVQGEAQYF

size: -
J: TRBJ2-5
V: TRBV15
D: TRBD2
DNA: TGTGCCACCGAGGCAGCGGGAGGGCCGCAAGAGACCCAGTACTTC
CDR3: CATEAAGGPQETQYF

size: many
J: TRBJ1-1
V: TRBV6-5
D: -
DNA: TGTGCCAGCAGTTACTCGAAAGGGCCGAACACTGAAGCTTTCTTT
CDR3: CASSYSKGPNTEAFF

size: -
J: TRBJ1-5
V: TRBV6-1
D: TRBD1
DNA: TGTGCCAGCAGCGACAGGGGAGACAATCAGCCCCAGCATTTT
CDR3: CASSDRGDNQPQHF

size: few
J: TRBJ2-6
V: TRBV3-1
D: -
DNA: TGTGCCAGCAGCCAAGGTTTGGGGTACCCTGGGGGTGGGGCCAACGTCCTGACTTTC
CDR3: CASSQGLGYPGGGANVLTF

size: few
J: TRBJ2-5
V: TRBV10-3
D: -
DNA: TGTGCCATTGGCAGGGGGGATCGTCTTGAGACCCAGTACTTC
CDR3: CAIGRGDRLETQYF

size: -
J: TRBJ1-4
V: TRBV2
D: -
DNA: TGTGCCAGCAGTGAAGTCAGGAGTAATGAAAAACTGTTTTTT
CDR3: CASSEVRSNEKLFF

size: many
J: TRBJ2-1
V: TRBV29-1
D: TRBD2
DNA: TGCAGCGTTGGTGGGCTAGCGGGAGGCCCTACTGTCTCCTACAATGAGCAGTTCTTC
CDR3: CSVGGLAGGPTVSYNEQFF

size: few
J: TRBJ2-3
V: TRBV5-1
D: -
DNA: TGCGCCAGCAGCTTGGTTCCGACGTTGTCTAGCACAGATACGCAGTATTTT
CDR3: CASSLVPTLSSTDTQYF

size: -
J: TRBJ2-1
V: TRBV4-1
D: -
DNA: TGCGCCAGCAGCCAAGAAAGCCAGGTCTCCTACAATGAGCAGTTCTTC
CDR3: CASSQESQVSYNEQFF

size: many
J: TRBJ2-5
V: TRBV5-1
D: TRBD1
DNA: TGCGCCAGCAGCCTTGAACTGACAGGGGCTTTCCAAGAGACCCAGTACTTC
CDR3: CASSLELTGAFQETQYF

size: many
J: TRBJ2-2
V: TRBV28
D: -
DNA: TGTGCCAGCAGTTTTTCTCTGTGGAACACCGGGGAGCTGTTTTTT
CDR3: CASSFSLWNTGELFF

size: few
J: TRBJ1-5
V: TRBV11-2
D: -
DNA: TGTGCCAGCAGCCAAGCCGGGGGACAACTAAATCAGCCCCAGCATTTT
CDR3: CASSQAGGQLNQPQHF

size: -
J: TRBJ2-5
V: TRBV12-3/TRBV12-4
D: -
DNA: TGTGCCAGCACCTCGAGAGAGAGTCGGGAGACCCAGTACTTC
CDR3: CASTSRESRETQYF

size: many
J: TRBJ2-2
V: TRBV5-6
D: -
DNA: TGTGCCAGCAGCCCCGAATTAGCGGCCGGGGAGCTGTTTTTT
CDR3: CASSPELAAGELFF

size: -
J: TRBJ2-6
V: TRBV6-1
D: -
DNA: TGTGCCAGCAGTGAGTTCACGGCCGGGGCCAACGTCCTGACTTTC
CDR3: CASSEFTAGANVLTF

size: -
J: TRBJ2-2
V: TRBV25-1
D: -
DNA: TGTGCCAGCAGTGAATATTTAAGGGGCACGGGCACCGGGGAGCTGTTTTTT
CDR3: CASSEYLRGTGTGELFF

size: few
J: TRBJ1-1
V: TRBV10-3
D: -
DNA: TGTGCCATCAGTGAATCTCTTGACGGTGAAGCTTTCTTT
CDR3: CAISESLDGEAFF

size: many
J: TRBJ2-2
V: TRBV6-5
D: -
DNA: TGTGCCAGCAGTTACTTCGGGGGCGAAGCGAACACCGGGGAGCTGTTTTTT
CDR3: CASSYFGGEANTGELFF

size: -
J: TRBJ1-5
V: TRBV12-3/TRBV12-4
D: TRBD1
DNA: TGTGCCAGCAGTTCCGGACAGGCCCATCAGCCCCAGCATTTT
CDR3: CASSSGQAHQPQHF

size: few
J: TRBJ2-1
V: TRBV9
D: -
DNA: TGTGCCAGCAGCGTAGCCGCGGGGACCTACAATGAGCAGTTCTTC
CDR3: CASSVAAGTYNEQFF

size: few
J: TRBJ1-3
V: TRBV24-1
D: -
DNA: TGTGCCACCGGGATACGGTCTGGAAACACCATATATTTT
CDR3: CATGIRSGNTIYF

size: many
J: TRBJ2-5
V: TRBV5-1
D: TRBD2
DNA: TGCGCCAGCAGTCTTGGCGGGGGGGCTCAAGAGACCCAGTACTTC
CDR3: CASSLGGGAQETQYF

size: -
J: TRBJ2-2
V: TRBV3-1
D: TRBD2
DNA: TGTGCCAGCACCCCTTTTCTAGCGGGAGGCCCGAACACCGGGGAGCTGTTTTTT
CDR3: CASTPFLAGGPNTGELFF

size: few
J: TRBJ1-6
V: TRBV12-3/TRBV12-4
D: -
DNA: TGTGCCAGCAGACATAAAACTGGGTCGGCCCTCCACTTT
CDR3: CASRHKTGSALHF

size: few
J: TRBJ2-7
V: TRBV7-9
D: -
DNA: TGTGCCAGCAGCTCCAACCCCGGCAAGTACTCCTACGAGCAGTACTTC
CDR3: CASSSNPGKYSYEQYF

size: few
J: TRBJ2-1
V: TRBV7-9
D: TRBD2
DNA: TGTGCCAGCAGCTTTAGGGAACTCGGGGGGACCTACAATGAGCAGTTCTTC
CDR3: CASSFRELGGTYNEQFF

size: many
J: TRBJ2-2
V: TRBV6-1
D: TRBD2
DNA: TGTGCCAGCAGCCACCGGACTAGCGGGAAGTGGGACACCGGGGAGCTGTTTTTT
CDR3: CASSHRTSGKWDTGELFF

size: -
J: TRBJ2-3
V: TRBV27
D: -
DNA: TGTGCCAGCAGTTTAGTCACAGCGCCCACAGATACGCAGTATTTT
CDR3: CASSLVTAPTDTQYF

size: -
J: TRBJ2-1
V: TRBV6-2/TRBV6-3
D: -
DNA: TGTGCCAGCAGGAAAGACTACCCGGGTATGGATGAGCAGTTCTTC
CDR3: CASRKDYPGMDEQFF

size: few
J: TRBJ2-7
V: TRBV14
D: TRBD1
DNA: TGTGCCAGCAGCCAAGGGGACAGATCCTACGAGCAGTACTTC
CDR3: CASSQGDRSYEQYF

size: -
J: TRBJ2-5
V: TRBV6-2/TRBV6-3
D: TRBD2
DNA: TGTGCCAGCAGTTACTCTAGCGGGGGTGCGGATGAGACCCAGTACTTC
CDR3: CASSYSSGGADETQYF

size: -
J: TRBJ2-4
V: TRBV7-2
D: TRBD2
DNA: TGTGCCAGCAGCCCAATCCACACGAGCGGGGAGGACATTCAGTACTTC
CDR3: CASSPIHTSGEDIQYF

size: -
J: TRBJ1-2
V: TRBV21-1
D: -
DNA: TGTGCCAGCAGCAGAGACAGGGGGTCCGGCTTC
CDR3: CASSRDRGSGF

size: -
J: TRBJ1-1
V: TRBV22-1
D: -
DNA: TGTCCTGGGAGCGCACCTTTAGGCCAGGGGAGGTTGACTGAAGCTTTCTTT
CDR3: CPGSAPLGQGRLTEAFF

size: many
J: TRBJ1-1
V: TRBV11-2
D: -
DNA: TGTGCCAGCAGGGAAGTGTTGATGGAAGCTTTCTTT
CDR3: CASREVLMEAFF

size: -
J: TRBJ2-7
V: TRBV20-1
D: TRBD2
DNA: TGCAGTTCTAGAGATCGTGTCGGGAGGTCGGCCTACGAGCAGTACTTC
CDR3: CSSRDRVGRSAYEQYF